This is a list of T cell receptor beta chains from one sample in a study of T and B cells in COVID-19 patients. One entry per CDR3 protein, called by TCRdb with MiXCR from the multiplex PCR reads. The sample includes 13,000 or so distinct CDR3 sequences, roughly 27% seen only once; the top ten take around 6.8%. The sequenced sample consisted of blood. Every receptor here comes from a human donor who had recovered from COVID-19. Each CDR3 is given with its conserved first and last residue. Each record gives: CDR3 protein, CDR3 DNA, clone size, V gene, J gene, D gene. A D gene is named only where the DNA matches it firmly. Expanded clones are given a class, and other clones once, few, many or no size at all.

CDR3 protein: CSPGGLGSYNEQFF; CDR3 DNA: TGCAGCCCCGGTGGGCTAGGGAGCTACAATGAGCAGTTCTTC; clone size: medium-sized; V gene: TRBV29-1; J gene: TRBJ2-1; D gene: .
CDR3 protein: CATSDPGQGNTIYF; CDR3 DNA: TGTGCCACCAGTGACCCGGGACAGGGGAACACCATATATTTT; clone size: .; V gene: TRBV24-1; J gene: TRBJ1-3; D gene: TRBD1
CDR3 protein: CASREDRTTNEKLFF; CDR3 DNA: TGCGCCAGCAGGGAGGACAGAACAACTAATGAAAAACTGTTTTTT; clone size: .; V gene: TRBV10-2; J gene: TRBJ1-4; D gene: .
CDR3 protein: CASSLVAGLQETQYF; CDR3 DNA: TGCGCCAGCAGCTTGGTGGCGGGATTACAAGAGACCCAGTACTTC; clone size: few; V gene: TRBV5-1; J gene: TRBJ2-5; D gene: .
CDR3 protein: CAWSVGTVTGELFF; CDR3 DNA: TGTGCCTGGAGTGTAGGGACAGTCACCGGGGAGCTGTTTTTT; clone size: medium-sized; V gene: TRBV30; J gene: TRBJ2-2; D gene: TRBD1
CDR3 protein: CASSFLAGGPRTDTQYF; CDR3 DNA: TGTGCCAGCAGTTTCCTAGCGGGAGGGCCGCGCACAGATACGCAGTATTTT; clone size: once; V gene: TRBV27; J gene: TRBJ2-3; D gene: TRBD2
CDR3 protein: CASSLSLGRTGVLDHTQYF; CDR3 DNA: TGTGCCAGCAGTTTATCACTGGGGCGAACGGGGGTCCTCGACCATACGCAGTATTTT; clone size: .; V gene: TRBV27; J gene: TRBJ2-3; D gene: .
CDR3 protein: CASSFWVADTEAFF; CDR3 DNA: TGTGCCAGCAGCTTTTGGGTGGCGGATACTGAAGCTTTCTTT; clone size: many; V gene: TRBV13; J gene: TRBJ1-1; D gene: .
CDR3 protein: CATSGGSVSYNEQFF; CDR3 DNA: TGTGCCACCAGTGGCGGGTCAGTCTCCTACAATGAGCAGTTCTTC; clone size: .; V gene: TRBV24-1; J gene: TRBJ2-1; D gene: .
CDR3 protein: CATSDRRTGGSNEQFF; CDR3 DNA: TGTGCCACCAGTGATCGGCGGACAGGGGGTAGCAATGAGCAGTTCTTC; clone size: .; V gene: TRBV12-3/TRBV12-4; J gene: TRBJ2-1; D gene: TRBD1